Sequencing of this T cell receptor beta chain was carried out in a study of T cell repertoires in cytomegalovirus infection. MiXCR, applied by TCRdb to the reads, yields one record per CDR3 protein. Among about 310,000 distinct CDR3 sequences listed, 20% to 30% were seen once. The CDR3 has 18 amino acids. V lost 4 bases and J lost 7, with 26 bases in between. Germline lookup yields CDR1 MNHNY and CDR2 SVGAGI (reference sequence). As to this clonotype: Antigen unknown.

V is TRBV6-6 and J is TRBJ2-1, with D possibly being TRBD1 or TRBD2 (5 bases each). This sequence was found in a human donor in good health (CMV status not recorded). Some clones in this sample may be carry-over from other donors' samples. Here the sequenced sample was cultured PBMCs, taken from culture after CMV antigen stimulation. The CDR3 is CASSSTPGLGTLGNEQFF. The CDR3 DNA follows: TGTGCCAGCAGTTCTACGCCCGGCCTTGGGACCCTGGGGAATGAGCAGTTCTTC.